The present entry profiles one T cell receptor beta chain with its context. The CDR3 contains 12 residues. Germline V gene lookup returns CDR1 GTSNPN and CDR2 SVGIG (reference sequence). The V and J ends lost 4 bases and 4 bases respectively, with 8 bases between them. Per the authors' pipeline: Using reference gene primer amplification, nucleated cell counts were estimated. Here immunoSEQ multiplex PCR was the method, and the copy in TCRdb shows in-frame clones only, minus some. V, J and clone size reflect that table, while D and trimming were determined from the DNA. The sample has 75,000 to 100,000 clones; around 82% are singletons. The data were obtained in a study of blood T cell repertoires in COVID-19. About the research overall: Some COVID-19 samples were acute and others convalescent; all came from the United States, Italy and Spain. PBMCs, B-cell-depleted T cells, or T cells provided the cDNA or gDNA that made up the material.

The source is a middle-aged man with active or convalescent COVID-19. The material sequenced was peripheral blood. The chain joins TRBV30 to TRBJ1-3, with a possible D match to TRBD1 (6 bases). The CDR3 protein is CAWNRAGNTIYF. The CDR3 DNA reads as TGTGCCTGGAACAGGGCCGGAAACACCATATATTTT. The full variable domain, rest sourced from reference TRBV30 and TRBJ1-3, is SQTIHQWPATLVQPVGSPLSLECTVEGTSNPNLYWYRQAAGRGLQLLFYSVGIGQISSEVPQNLSASRPQDRQFILSSKKLLLSDSGFYLCAWNRAGNTIYFGEGSWLTVV.